These T cell receptor beta chains were read from a single sample in a study of cytomegalovirus exposure and HLA in healthy donors. The protocol was immunoSEQ multiplex PCR, while the TCRdb copy is restricted to in-frame clones and leaves out a portion. The sample table sets out approximately 82,000 clones. Specimen: PBMCs. The receptor set was obtained from a woman aged 55-70 years in good health and CMV-seronegative. Both conserved end residues are part of each CDR3. A D gene is named only where the DNA matches it firmly.

TRBJ2-5 | TRBD2 | TRBV19 | CASSVTSGDAETQYF
TRBJ2-2 | TRBD2 | TRBV7-2 | CASSPRAGAQTGELFF
TRBJ2-1 | - | TRBV19 | CATIAEGFSYNEQFF
TRBJ2-1 | TRBD2 | TRBV5-6 | CASLVRGLASNEQFF
TRBJ2-2 | - | TRBV6-1 | CASRIGTGELFF
TRBJ2-7 | TRBD1 | TRBV28 | CASSPVNRGPMDEQYF
TRBJ1-5 | - | TRBV7-2 | CASSSQQDQPQHF
TRBJ1-2 | TRBD1 | TRBV7-2 | CASSPIHAGGGGYGYTF
TRBJ2-1 | - | TRBV6-6 | CASSVEDEQFF
TRBJ2-2 | - | TRBV7-9 | CASSLTLARGELFF
TRBJ2-7 | TRBD1 | TRBV2 | CASRGTGGSYEQYF
TRBJ1-1 | - | TRBV5-4 | CASSLAGQAFF
TRBJ1-2 | TRBD1 | TRBV5-1 | CASSRGTGGNYGYTF
TRBJ2-7 | TRBD2 | TRBV28 | CASSRTSGTYEQYF
TRBJ2-5 | - | TRBV18 | CASSPRPRQGMKETQYF
TRBJ2-1 | - | TRBV10-2 | CASSGGNAGTYNEQFF
TRBJ2-1 | TRBD2 | TRBV28 | CASSSGTSESNEQFF
TRBJ2-7 | - | TRBV5-1 | CASSLPSYEQYF
TRBJ2-1 | TRBD1 | TRBV7-8 | CASSPFRTGKNEQFF
TRBJ2-7 | - | TRBV29-1 | CSVALQGNPYEQYF
TRBJ2-1 | - | TRBV19 | CASSIWSSYNEQFF
TRBJ2-1 | TRBD2 | TRBV7-9 | CASSGRVPYNEQFF
TRBJ1-2 | TRBD1 | TRBV11-2 | CASSFRDRGSDGYTF
TRBJ1-1 | - | TRBV6-1 | CASMRGSGMNTEAFF
TRBJ2-5 | TRBD2 | TRBV25-1 | CASSEGTSGIQETQYF
TRBJ2-2 | TRBD1 | TRBV10-3 | CAISQTGGNTGELFF
TRBJ2-1 | - | TRBV5-5 | CASSPDWEDYNEQFF
TRBJ2-2 | TRBD2 | TRBV11-2 | CASSLDRGGSTGELFF
TRBJ1-5 | - | TRBV30 | CAWSVRGGYQPQHF
TRBJ2-3 | - | TRBV5-5 | CASTKEVDTQYF
TRBJ1-2 | - | TRBV18 | CASSYPGEGYTF
TRBJ1-5 | - | TRBV18 | CASSPPGAAGQPQHF
TRBJ1-5 | - | TRBV28 | CASSLTPGNQPQHF
TRBJ2-1 | - | TRBV4-2 | CASSQDLSGNNEQFF
TRBJ1-1 | - | TRBV4-1 | CASSPRLRVVMNTEAFF
TRBJ1-5 | - | TRBV6-5 | CASSYSPGGTNQPQHF
TRBJ2-5 | TRBD1 | TRBV5-4 | CASSPGRGRGVQETQYF
TRBJ2-1 | TRBD2 | TRBV5-4 | CASSADSPLTSAEQFF
TRBJ2-7 | TRBD2 | TRBV5-8 | CASSYLGGLAGVPYEQYF
TRBJ2-7 | - | TRBV6-6 | CASSFVRGEQYF
TRBJ1-4 | TRBD1 | TRBV30 | CAWTGQGATNEKLFF